The next 24 T cell receptor beta chains were all read from a single sample in a study of T-cell reconstitution after alpha-beta-depleted transplantation in children. Unique molecular identifiers were incorporated into the prepared TCRbeta library. MiXCR, applied by TCRdb to the PCR reads, yields one record per CDR3 protein. The sample yields about 400,000 distinct CDR3 sequences, about 20% seen once. The specimen comprised PBMCs from the stem cell graft donor, sampled from the stem cell graft. The receptor set was obtained from a human donor who donated a stem cell graft to a child with acute myeloid leukemia.

The chain combines TRBV12-3 or TRBV12-4 with TRBJ1-1, with no clear D. The V end was cut by 2 bases, the J end by 9 bases, with 7 bases between. CDR3 size: 11 residues. CDR3 sequence reads: CASSLIQKAFF. As DNA, the CDR3 is TGTGCCAGCAGTTTAATCCAGAAAGCTTTCTTT.

This clonotype was detected ten times or more. V is TRBV29-1 and J is TRBJ1-1, with unresolved D. This CDR3 is 12 amino acids long. Germline CDR1 reads SQVTM; CDR2 reads ANQGSEA. V lost 4 bases and J lost 5, with 11 bases in between. The CDR3 DNA sequence: TGCAGCGTTGGCGAGGCCCAGACTGAAGCTTTCTTT. Translated, it gives CSVGEAQTEAFF. The whole variable domain, filled in from reference TRBV29-1 and TRBJ1-1, reads SAVISQKPSRDICQRGTSLTIQCQVDSQVTMMFWYRQQPGQSLTLIATANQGSEATYESGFVIDKFPISRPNLTFSTLTVSNMSPEDSSIYLCSVGEAQTEAFFGQGTRLTVV.

This clonotype was counted many times. The chain joins TRBV7-8 to TRBJ2-2; 13 bases fit TRBD2. The V segment lost 6 bases and the J segment 2 bases; nucleotides outside the gene matches: 6. CDR3 size: 17 residues. Germline V lookup: CDR1 SGHVS, CDR2 FQNEAQ. The CDR3 loop reads CASRRTSGSPNTGELFF. The CDR3 bases are TGTGCCAGCAGACGGACTAGCGGGAGCCCCAACACCGGGGAGCTGTTTTTT. The full variable domain, with the rest looked up from reference TRBV7-8 and TRBJ2-2, is GAGVSQSPRYKVAKRGQDVALRCDPISGHVSLFWYQQALGQGPEFLTYFQNEAQLDKSGLPSDRFFAERPEGSVSTLKIQRTQQEDSAVYLCASRRTSGSPNTGELFFGEGSRLTVL.

The table lists this clonotype with many counts. The CDR3 loop reads CSARSEAGYEQYF. DNA for the CDR3: TGCAGTGCTAGGTCGGAGGCTGGGTACGAGCAGTACTTC. The rearrangement joins TRBV20-1 to TRBJ2-7; D may be TRBD2 (5 bases). Trimming stripped 3 bases from V and 4 bases from J, with 13 bases between. The CDR3 has 13 amino acids. The germline CDR1 and CDR2 sequences are DFQATT and SNEGSKA (reference sequence).

The sample holds many counts of this clonotype. This chain uses TRBV20-1 with TRBJ2-2, with D possibly TRBD2 on 6 matching bases. The length of the CDR3 is 12 residues. The V gene lost 6 bases and the J gene lost 7 bases, with 12 bases spanning the gap. Germline CDR1 DFQATT, CDR2 SNEGSKA (reference sequence). The CDR3 region is CSAAREVGELFF. CDR3 bases: TGCAGTGCGGCCAGGGAGGTCGGGGAGCTGTTTTTT.

The V call is TRBV5-1, the J call TRBJ1-1, with 7 bases matching TRBD1. V dropped 4 bases and J dropped 4; count of bases not matched to a gene: 4. The V gene's germline CDR1 is SGHRS and CDR2 YFSETQ. The CDR3 sequence is 13 residues long. Written as DNA, the CDR3 is TGCGCCAGCAGCCCGACAGGGATCACTGAAGCTTTCTTT. It specifies CASSPTGITEAFF.

This clonotype was observed a few times. The rearrangement joins TRBV15 to TRBJ2-7, with D uncertain. Trimming took off 2 bases at V and 3 bases at J, with 11 bases between the two ends. CDR1 is LNHNV and CDR2 is YYDKDF in the germline V gene (reference sequence). This CDR3 region has 14 residues. CDR3 DNA: TGTGCCACCAGCAGACGCGAAGACCGCTACGAGCAGTACTTC. Translation: CATSRREDRYEQYF.

The V gene is TRBV15, the J gene TRBJ2-7; no reliable D call. Germline V gives CDR1 LNHNV, CDR2 YYDKDF (reference sequence). The V gene lost 3 bases and the J gene lost 1 base, with 10 bases spanning the gap. There are 14 residues in the CDR3. DNA of the CDR3: TGTGCCACCAGCAGTGTACTCACATCCTACGAGCAGTACTTC. It encodes CATSSVLTSYEQYF.

V usage is TRBV12-3 or TRBV12-4 and J usage is TRBJ1-4; a weak D match, TRBD1 (5 bases). This CDR3 has 14 amino acids. With 7 bases removed from V and 8 bases from J, the gap between germline ends came to 17 bases. The CDR3 nucleotides read TGTGCCAGCACTCCTTGGGGGGATAGAGAAAAACTGTTTTTT. Translation: CASTPWGDREKLFF.

This clonotype has more than one count but fewer than ten. The chain combines TRBV7-9 with TRBJ2-7, with D perhaps matching TRBD1 or TRBD2 (7 bases each). The CDR3 length is 15 residues. V dropped 4 bases and J dropped 2 bases, with 15 bases sitting between them. The V gene's germline CDR1 is SEHNR and CDR2 FQNEAQ (reference sequence). In DNA, the CDR3 is TGTGCCAGCAGCTCAGGACTAGGGACAGCCTACGAGCAGTACTTC. It is translated as CASSSGLGTAYEQYF. The variable domain in full, completed from reference TRBV7-9 and TRBJ2-7, reads DTGVSQNPRHKITKRGQNVTFRCDPISEHNRLYWYRQTLGQGPEFLTYFQNEAQLEKSRLLSDRFSAERPKGSFSTLEIQRTEQGDSAMYLCASSSGLGTAYEQYFGPGTRLTVT.

The rearrangement uses TRBV20-1 and TRBJ2-1; 15 bases fit TRBD2. The CDR3 covers 15 residues. CDR1 is DFQATT, CDR2 SNEGSKA, per germline (reference sequence). V lost 6 bases, J lost 7 bases, and 7 bases stayed unmatched. CDR3 nucleotide sequence: TGCAGTGCAAGGACTAGCGGGAGGGCCCGAAATGAGCAGTTCTTC. Residues: CSARTSGRARNEQFF.

This clonotype was counted between two and nine times. The chain carries TRBV29-1 and TRBJ2-6, with D unresolved. V lost 3 bases and J 1 base, leaving 13 bases between the germline ends. This CDR3 spans 16 amino acids. Per the germline V gene, CDR1 is SQVTM and CDR2 is ANQGSEA. CDR3 protein: CSVEATAPSGANVLTF. The CDR3 DNA reads as TGCAGCGTTGAGGCTACGGCGCCATCTGGGGCCAACGTCCTGACTTTC.

The chain employs TRBV6-5 and TRBJ1-1; D perhaps matches TRBD1 (5 bases). CDR1 and CDR2 from the germline V gene are MNHEY and SVGAGI. Trimming took 5 bases from V and 1 from J, leaving 11 bases between them. This CDR3 contains 14 residues. This CDR3 reads CASSPTDGNTEAFF. Here the CDR3 DNA reads TGTGCCAGCAGTCCGACAGATGGGAACACTGAAGCTTTCTTT.

This clonotype was seen only a few times. The chain carries TRBV20-1 and TRBJ2-7; a possible D gene is TRBD1 (5 bases). The CDR3 is 14 amino acids. V gave up 0 bases and J gave up 1 base, with 10 bases separating them. Germline V gene sequence: CDR1 DFQATT, CDR2 SNEGSKA (reference sequence). In nucleotides, the CDR3 is TGCAGTGCTAGAGATTGGGGCGTATCCTACGAGCAGTACTTC. It encodes CSARDWGVSYEQYF.

The gene calls are TRBV3-1 and TRBJ2-1; 10 nucleotides match TRBD2. Germline V gives CDR1 LGHDT, CDR2 YNNKEL (reference sequence). The CDR3 spans 13 residues. J gave up 13 bases and V 6 bases, and 9 bases lay outside the gene matches. The CDR3 sequence is CASRTSSGSRQFF. Written as DNA, the CDR3 is TGTGCCAGCAGGACCTCTAGCGGGAGTAGACAGTTCTTC.

This chain links TRBV13 with TRBJ2-1, with 10 bases lining up with TRBD2. This CDR3 is 17 amino acids long. V was clipped by 5 bases and J by 0 bases; unmatched bases: 7. Germline V CDR1 and CDR2: PRHDT, FYEKMQ (reference sequence). As DNA, the CDR3 is TGTGCCAGCAGCCAAGGACTAGCGGTGAGCTCCTACAATGAGCAGTTCTTC. This encodes CASSQGLAVSSYNEQFF.

This clonotype was observed at least ten times. This rearrangement joins TRBV27 to TRBJ1-2, with D unresolved. The CDR3 is made up of 14 amino acids. The V and J ends lost 5 bases and 0 bases respectively, with 10 bases between them. Germline V gives CDR1 MNHEY, CDR2 SMNVEV (reference sequence). Here the CDR3 reads CASSPASANYGYTF. CDR3 nucleotides: TGTGCCAGCAGTCCCGCATCCGCTAACTATGGCTACACCTTC.

This clonotype was picked up many times. The chain combines TRBV7-2 with TRBJ1-4; a weak D match, TRBD1 (5 bases). The length of the CDR3 is 12 residues. The V gene's germline CDR1 is SGHTA and CDR2 FQGNSA. Deletions cut 5 bases from V and 10 bases from J, with 11 bases between. CDR3: CASSLMGGKLFF. The DNA of the CDR3 is TGTGCCAGCAGCCTCATGGGGGGAAAACTGTTTTTT.

As DNA, the CDR3 is TGCAGTGCTAGGCTAGCGGGAGGATATGGCCCCCAAGAGACCCAGTACTTC. Translating it yields CSARLAGGYGPQETQYF. This chain links TRBV20-1 with TRBJ2-5; 11 positions agree with TRBD2. This CDR3 has 17 residues. Germline CDR1 DFQATT, CDR2 SNEGSKA (reference sequence). The trim removed 3 bases at V and 1 base at J, leaving 10 bases unmatched.

This clonotype was detected a few times. The chain uses TRBV28 and TRBJ2-6, with D perhaps matching TRBD1 or TRBD2 (5 bases each). The CDR3 covers 15 residues. Per germline, CDR1 MDHEN and CDR2 SYDVKM. V lost 4 bases to trimming and J lost 0 bases, with 7 bases between them. This CDR3 is CASSWGNSGANVLTF. The CDR3 DNA is TGTGCCAGCAGTTGGGGGAACTCTGGGGCCAACGTCCTGACTTTC.

V gene TRBV12-3 or TRBV12-4 combines with J gene TRBJ2-2; 7 nucleotides match TRBD1. This CDR3 region has 14 residues. Trimming at V came to 7 bases and at J to 4 bases, leaving 6 bases not matched to a gene. The CDR3 loop is CASTTGVLTGELFF. The CDR3 DNA reads TGTGCCAGCACCACAGGGGTCCTCACCGGGGAGCTGTTTTTT.

This clonotype was seen a single time. The chain couples TRBV3-1 to TRBJ2-2; D possibly corresponds to TRBD2 (6 bases). Trimming took 0 bases from V and 6 from J, leaving 11 bases between them. Per the germline V gene, CDR1 is LGHDT and CDR2 is YNNKEL (reference sequence). The CDR3 is 15 amino acids. The CDR3 sequence is CASSQDLVAAGELFF. The CDR3 DNA is TGTGCCAGCAGCCAAGATTTGGTAGCGGCCGGGGAGCTGTTTTTT.

CDR3 loop: CSVVTSGRYGEQFF. Here the CDR3 DNA reads TGCAGCGTTGTGACTAGCGGAAGGTACGGTGAGCAGTTCTTC. This chain joins TRBV29-1 and TRBJ2-1; 9 bases map to TRBD2. V was pared by 4 bases and J by 9 bases, with 10 bases of the junction left unmatched. CDR3 length: 14 amino acids. The V gene's germline CDR1 is SQVTM and CDR2 ANQGSEA.

The table lists this clonotype with many counts. V and J are TRBV29-1 and TRBJ2-5, with 8 bases matching TRBD1. CDR1 and CDR2 from the germline V gene are SQVTM and ANQGSEA. With 6 bases clipped from V and 6 bases from J, the junction kept 9 bases outside the gene matches. This CDR3 is 13 amino acids long. The CDR3 loop reads CSVTKGQGQTQYF. As DNA, the CDR3 is TGCAGCGTAACCAAAGGACAGGGTCAGACCCAGTACTTC.